The rows below give T cell receptor beta chains drawn from one sample of a study of CD8+CD57+ T cells in acquired aplastic anemia. TCRdb re-called the reads with MiXCR, one entry per CDR3 protein. This table has approximately 190,000 distinct CDR3 sequences, 40% to 50% appearing once. Sequenced sample: sorted CD4+, CD8+, or CD8+CD57+ T cells (not recorded which) from PBMCs. All receptors derive from a human donor with aplastic anemia. The CDR3 runs from the conserved cysteine through the conserved F or W. A D gene is named only where the DNA matches it firmly. Size values are once, few and many counts, or a class for expanded clones, and some rows have none.

d_call | clone_size | j_call | v_call | cdr3_aa | cdr3_nt
- | - | TRBJ2-7 | TRBV19 | CASSMGREIYEQYF | TGTGCCAGTAGTATGGGCCGGGAGATCTACGAGCAGTACTTC
- | - | TRBJ1-2 | TRBV20-1 | CSAIPLGLIYGYTF | TGCAGTGCTATCCCCCTCGGACTGATCTATGGCTACACCTTC
- | many | TRBJ2-6 | TRBV5-6 | CASSLGSSGANVLTF | TGTGCCAGCAGCTTAGGATCCTCTGGGGCCAACGTCCTGACTTTC
TRBD1 | - | TRBJ2-7 | TRBV20-1 | CSARAETGTYEQYF | TGCAGTGCTAGAGCCGAGACAGGGACCTACGAGCAGTACTTC
- | - | TRBJ1-2 | TRBV7-8 | CASSLGGTYGYTF | TGTGCCAGCAGCTTAGGGGGGACCTATGGCTACACCTTC
- | few | TRBJ2-2 | TRBV7-2 | CASSPQAVTGELFF | TGTGCCAGCAGCCCCCAAGCGGTCACCGGGGAGCTGTTTTTT
- | - | TRBJ1-2 | TRBV7-9 | CASSSLQGYTF | TGTGCCAGCAGCTCCCTACAGGGCTACACCTTC
- | - | TRBJ2-5 | TRBV9 | CASRSRGGAQYF | TGTGCCAGCAGGTCAAGGGGGGGGGCCCAGTACTTC
TRBD1 | - | TRBJ1-2 | TRBV3-1 | CASSQPQGGGYTF | TGTGCCAGCAGCCAGCCCCAGGGGGGTGGCTACACCTTC
- | - | TRBJ2-5 | TRBV7-7 | CASSPLGVATQYF | TGTGCCAGCAGCCCCCTGGGGGTAGCGACCCAGTACTTC
TRBD1 | - | TRBJ2-7 | TRBV24-1 | CATSDLGTGGLYEQYF | TGTGCCACCAGTGATTTAGGGACAGGGGGACTCTACGAGCAGTACTTC
- | - | TRBJ2-5 | TRBV2 | CASGREGMETQYF | TGTGCCAGCGGGCGTGAGGGGATGGAGACCCAGTACTTC
- | - | TRBJ1-1 | TRBV19 | CASRTLREAFF | TGTGCCAGTAGGACCTTGAGGGAAGCTTTCTTT
TRBD2 | many | TRBJ2-5 | TRBV5-1 | CASSGLAGQETQYF | TGCGCCAGCAGTGGACTAGCGGGCCAAGAGACCCAGTACTTC
TRBD2 | - | TRBJ2-1 | TRBV2 | CASSEGLGRGVF | TGTGCCAGCAGTGAAGGCCTGGGACGGGGGGTCTTC
TRBD1 | - | TRBJ1-1 | TRBV29-1 | CSVGTGTGAHTEAFF | TGCAGCGTCGGAACCGGGACAGGGGCCCACACTGAAGCTTTCTTT
- | once | TRBJ1-6 | TRBV19 | CASSIEAQGMNSPLHF | TGTGCCAGTAGTATAGAAGCCCAGGGGATGAATTCACCCCTCCACTTT
- | few | TRBJ2-5 | TRBV28 | CASSRPGAGEVKTQYF | TGTGCCAGCAGCCGCCCGGGGGCAGGGGAAGTAAAGACCCAGTACTTC
TRBD1 | many | TRBJ1-3 | TRBV9 | CASSATGVSGNTIYF | TGTGCCAGCAGCGCGACAGGGGTTTCTGGAAACACCATATATTTT
TRBD1 | - | TRBJ1-5 | TRBV15 | CATSSADGQVNQPQHF | TGTGCCACCAGCAGCGCTGATGGACAGGTTAATCAGCCCCAGCATTTT
- | many | TRBJ1-1 | TRBV4-1 | CASSREGRGTEAFF | TGCGCCAGCAGCCGTGAGGGACGTGGCACTGAAGCTTTCTTT
TRBD2 | once | TRBJ2-7 | TRBV6-5 | CASSSSGRAYEQYF | TGTGCCAGCAGTTCCAGCGGGAGGGCCTACGAGCAGTACTTC
- | few | TRBJ2-5 | TRBV19 | CASSRDQETQYF | TGTGCCAGTAGTAGGGACCAAGAGACCCAGTACTTC
TRBD2 | - | TRBJ2-3 | TRBV10-3 | CAISDPTSGPTDTQYF | TGTGCCATCAGTGACCCGACTAGCGGACCCACAGATACGCAGTATTTT
- | few | TRBJ2-2 | TRBV7-8 | CASKLRETGELFF | TGTGCCTCCAAGCTTAGGGAGACCGGGGAGCTGTTTTTT